This T cell receptor beta chain appears in the sequencing data of a study of T cells in tuberculosis. Study summary: This South African cohort compared adolescents with or without latent tuberculosis against adults with active tuberculosis.

V lost 6 bases and J lost 0, with 15 bases in between. CDR3 length: 15 amino acids. Germline CDR1 reads LNHDA; CDR2 reads SQIVND (reference sequence). The protocol was immunoSEQ multiplex PCR, while the TCRdb copy is restricted to in-frame clones and leaves out a portion. The sample lists tens of thousands of clones, about 95% occurring once. Notes on this clone: The antigen is undetermined.

Overall study findings and caveats: A GMM-specific repertoire classifier reached 75% to 90% accuracy, AUROC approximately 0.9.

Stated time point: new active TB diagnosis, blood taken before or within 7 days of starting treatment. Each donor contributed 90,000 to 100,000 T cells on average, unsorted. The gene calls are TRBV19 and TRBJ2-7; possibly TRBD1 for D (5 bases). The receptor's source is an adult with tuberculosis. The source material was PBMCs, sampled at tuberculosis diagnosis. CDR3 protein: CASSEGAGSSYEQYF. In DNA, the CDR3 is TGTGCCAGTAGCGAAGGGGCAGGTAGCTCCTACGAGCAGTACTTC.